This TCR beta chain was identified during a study of T cells in Graves' hyperthyroidism and ophthalmopathy. The source material, RNA transcripts, was used to amplify TCR beta CDR3 regions. The HTBI primer set drove a first-round RT-PCR of the TCR CDR3. Each CDR3 protein is one row after TCRdb ran MiXCR on the multiplex PCR reads. The sample lists under 400,000 distinct CDR3 sequences, roughly 25% occurring once. This clonotype was observed at least ten times. Antigen specificity is unknown. Study results and caveats: Most thyroid clonotypes with frequency above 0.001 were detected in blood.

Germline-derived CDR1 and CDR2 are SGHAT and FQNNGV. This CDR3 region has 16 residues. J lost 8 bases, V lost 3 bases, and 13 bases had no gene match. The rearrangement joins TRBV11-2 to TRBJ1-2; 9 bases agree with TRBD1. This sequence originates from a man between 50 and 59 years old with Graves' hyperthyroidism. The material sequenced was blood. The CDR3 DNA follows: TGTGCCAGCAGCTTTTTACAGGGGGCCGACATACGGGGCTACACCTTC. Translated: CASSFLQGADIRGYTF.